The entry that follows covers one T cell receptor (beta chain) sequence. The antigen remains undetermined. These data belong to a study of blood T cells in healthy people across ages. Study-wide points: The CMV status of each donor remained undetermined, and this could have confounded shifts in expanded clonotypes.

The length of the CDR3 is 16 residues. V lost 2 bases, J lost 6 bases, and 9 bases stayed unmatched. Germline assignment: CDR1 DFQATT and CDR2 SNEGSKA (reference sequence). Next came a second PCR, run for about 7 to 12 cycles, which used a sample-barcoded 5' primer along with a J-beta primer mix. All samples yielded 2.5 million or more CDR3-containing paired-end reads. In TCRdb, the 5' RACE reads were re-called with MiXCR into one record per CDR3 protein. Found here are 550,000 to 800,000 distinct CDR3 sequences, around 21% of them singletons; the top ten hold 3% to 4.5%. The rearrangement links TRBV20-1 to TRBJ2-3; 12 bases line up with TRBD2. What was sequenced was blood. This TCR came from a man between 65 and 85 years old in good health. The CDR3 region is CSARILAGGRGDTQYF. CDR3 nucleotide sequence: TGCAGTGCTAGAATACTAGCGGGAGGTCGTGGGGATACGCAGTATTTT.